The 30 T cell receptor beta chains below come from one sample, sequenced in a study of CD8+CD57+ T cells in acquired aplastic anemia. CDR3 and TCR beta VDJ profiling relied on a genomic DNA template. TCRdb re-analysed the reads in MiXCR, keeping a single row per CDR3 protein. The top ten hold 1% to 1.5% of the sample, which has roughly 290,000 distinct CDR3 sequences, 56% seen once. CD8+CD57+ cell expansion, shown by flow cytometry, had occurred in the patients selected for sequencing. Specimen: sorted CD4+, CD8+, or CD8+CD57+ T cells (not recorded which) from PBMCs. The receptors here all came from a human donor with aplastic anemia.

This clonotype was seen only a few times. CDR3 sequence (DNA): TGTGCCAGCTCAGGACAGGGGGATAATTCACCCCTCCACTTT. Protein: CASSGQGDNSPLHF. The gene calls are TRBV2 and TRBJ1-6; TRBD1 agrees at 10 bases. The germline V gene has CDR1 SNHLY and CDR2 FYNNEI. The CDR3 has 14 residues. With V trimmed by 8 bases and J by 5 bases, 3 bases remained unmatched.

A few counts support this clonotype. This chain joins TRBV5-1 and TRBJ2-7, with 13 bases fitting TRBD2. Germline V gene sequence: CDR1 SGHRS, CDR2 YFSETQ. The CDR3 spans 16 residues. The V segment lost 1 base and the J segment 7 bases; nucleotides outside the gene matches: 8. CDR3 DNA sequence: TGCGCCAGCAGCTTGCAAACTAGCGGGAGGGCCGCAGAGCAGTACTTC. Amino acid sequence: CASSLQTSGRAAEQYF. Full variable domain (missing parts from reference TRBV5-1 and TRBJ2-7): KAGVTQTPRYLIKTRGQQVTLSCSPISGHRSVSWYQQTPGQGLQFLFEYFSETQRNKGNFPGRFSGRQFSNSRSEMNVSTLELGDSALYLCASSLQTSGRAAEQYFGPGTRLTVT.

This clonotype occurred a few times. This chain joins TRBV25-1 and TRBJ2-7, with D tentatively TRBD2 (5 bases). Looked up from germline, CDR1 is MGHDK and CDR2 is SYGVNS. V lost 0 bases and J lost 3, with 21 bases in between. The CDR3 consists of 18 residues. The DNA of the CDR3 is TGTGCCAGCAGTGAATATGGCCTCAATCCGGGGTCGATCTACGAGCAGTACTTC. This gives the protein CASSEYGLNPGSIYEQYF.

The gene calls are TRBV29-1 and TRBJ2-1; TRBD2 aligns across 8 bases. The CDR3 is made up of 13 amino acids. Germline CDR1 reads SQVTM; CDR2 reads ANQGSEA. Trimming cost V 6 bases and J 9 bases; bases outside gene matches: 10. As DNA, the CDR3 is TGCAGCGTAGTAGTAGCGGGAATTACTGAGCAGTTCTTC. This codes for CSVVVAGITEQFF.

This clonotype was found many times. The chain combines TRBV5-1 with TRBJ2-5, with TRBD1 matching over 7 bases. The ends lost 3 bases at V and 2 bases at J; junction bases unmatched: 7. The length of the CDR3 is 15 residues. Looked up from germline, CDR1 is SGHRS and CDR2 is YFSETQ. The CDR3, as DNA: TGCGCCAGCAGCTCCCGACCGGGACAGCAAGAGACCCAGTACTTC. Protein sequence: CASSSRPGQQETQYF. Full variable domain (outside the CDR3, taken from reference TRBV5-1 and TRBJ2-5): KAGVTQTPRYLIKTRGQQVTLSCSPISGHRSVSWYQQTPGQGLQFLFEYFSETQRNKGNFPGRFSGRQFSNSRSEMNVSTLELGDSALYLCASSSRPGQQETQYFGPGTRLLVL.

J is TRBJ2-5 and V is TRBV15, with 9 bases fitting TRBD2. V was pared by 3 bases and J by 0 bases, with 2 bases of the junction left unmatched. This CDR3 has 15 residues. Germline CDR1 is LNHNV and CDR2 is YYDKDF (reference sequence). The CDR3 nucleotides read TGTGCCACCAGCAGGGGCGGGGGGGACCAAGAGACCCAGTACTTC. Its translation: CATSRGGGDQETQYF.

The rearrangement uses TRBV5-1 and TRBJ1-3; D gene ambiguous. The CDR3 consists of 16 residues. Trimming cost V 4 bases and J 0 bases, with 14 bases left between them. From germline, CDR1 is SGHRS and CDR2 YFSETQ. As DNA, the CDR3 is TGCGCCAGCAGCCGCCTGGGGTTGACCTCTGGAAACACCATATATTTT. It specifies CASSRLGLTSGNTIYF.

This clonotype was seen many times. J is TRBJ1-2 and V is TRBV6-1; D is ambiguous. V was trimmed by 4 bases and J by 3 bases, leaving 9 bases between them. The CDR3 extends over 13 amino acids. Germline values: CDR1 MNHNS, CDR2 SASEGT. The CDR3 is CASSVTADYGYTF. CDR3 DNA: TGTGCCAGCAGTGTCACGGCAGACTATGGCTACACCTTC.

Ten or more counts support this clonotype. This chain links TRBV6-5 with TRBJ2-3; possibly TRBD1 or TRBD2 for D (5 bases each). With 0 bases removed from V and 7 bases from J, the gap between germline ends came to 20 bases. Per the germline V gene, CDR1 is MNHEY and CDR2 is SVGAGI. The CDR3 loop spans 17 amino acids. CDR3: CASSYSANRGGLNTQYF. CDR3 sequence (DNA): TGTGCCAGCAGTTACTCGGCGAACCGTGGGGGTCTGAATACGCAGTATTTT.

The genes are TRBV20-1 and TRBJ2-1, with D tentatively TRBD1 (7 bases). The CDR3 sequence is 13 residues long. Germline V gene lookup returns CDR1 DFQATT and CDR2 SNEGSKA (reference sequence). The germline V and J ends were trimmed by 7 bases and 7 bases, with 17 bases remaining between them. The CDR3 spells CSVGGGEINEQFF. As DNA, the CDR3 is TGCAGTGTCGGAGGGGGCGAAATAAATGAGCAGTTCTTC.

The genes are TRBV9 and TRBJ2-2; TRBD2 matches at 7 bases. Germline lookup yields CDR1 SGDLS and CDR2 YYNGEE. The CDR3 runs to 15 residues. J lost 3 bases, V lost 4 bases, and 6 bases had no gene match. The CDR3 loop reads CASSTLADHTGELFF. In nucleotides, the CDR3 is TGTGCCAGCAGCACGCTAGCGGACCACACCGGGGAGCTGTTTTTT.

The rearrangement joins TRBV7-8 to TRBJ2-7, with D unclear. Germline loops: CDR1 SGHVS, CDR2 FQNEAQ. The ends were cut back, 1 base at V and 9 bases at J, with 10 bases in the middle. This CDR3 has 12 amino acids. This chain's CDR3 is CASSLGRLGQYF. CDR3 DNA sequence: TGTGCCAGCAGCTTAGGACGTTTAGGGCAGTACTTC.

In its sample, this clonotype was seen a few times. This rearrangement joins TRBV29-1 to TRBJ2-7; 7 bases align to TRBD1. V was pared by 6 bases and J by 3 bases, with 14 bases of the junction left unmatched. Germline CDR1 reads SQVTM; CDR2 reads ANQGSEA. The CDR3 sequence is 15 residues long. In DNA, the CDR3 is TGCAGCGTAGCAGGGACAGAACTTAGCCTCTACGAGCAGTACTTC. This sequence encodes CSVAGTELSLYEQYF.

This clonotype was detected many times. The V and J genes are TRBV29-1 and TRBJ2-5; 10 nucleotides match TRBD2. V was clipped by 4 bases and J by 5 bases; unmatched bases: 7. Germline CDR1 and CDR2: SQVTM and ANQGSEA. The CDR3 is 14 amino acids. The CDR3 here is CSVASGGADETQYF. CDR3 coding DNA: TGCAGCGTTGCAAGCGGGGGGGCCGACGAGACCCAGTACTTC.

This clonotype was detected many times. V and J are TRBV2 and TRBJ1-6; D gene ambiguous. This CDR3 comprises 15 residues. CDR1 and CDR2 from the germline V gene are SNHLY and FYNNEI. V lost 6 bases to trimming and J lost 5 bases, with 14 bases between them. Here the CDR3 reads CASRVDNTNNSPLHF. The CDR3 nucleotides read TGTGCCAGCAGAGTTGACAACACGAATAATTCACCCCTCCACTTT. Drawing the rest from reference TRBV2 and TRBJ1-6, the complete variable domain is EPEVTQTPSHQVTQMGQEVILRCVPISNHLYFYWYRQILGQKVEFLVSFYNNEISEKSEIFDDQFSVERPDGSNFTLKIRSTKLEDSAMYFCASRVDNTNNSPLHFGNGTRLTVT.

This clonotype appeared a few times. CDR3 sequence reads: CASSLIGRDYEQYF. CDR3 in DNA: TGCGCCAGCAGCTTGATTGGCAGGGACTACGAGCAGTACTTC. The chain joins TRBV5-1 to TRBJ2-7; D perhaps matches TRBD1 (5 bases). Trimming pared 1 base from V and 3 bases from J, leaving 11 bases between. This CDR3 is 14 amino acids long. Germline lookup yields CDR1 SGHRS and CDR2 YFSETQ.

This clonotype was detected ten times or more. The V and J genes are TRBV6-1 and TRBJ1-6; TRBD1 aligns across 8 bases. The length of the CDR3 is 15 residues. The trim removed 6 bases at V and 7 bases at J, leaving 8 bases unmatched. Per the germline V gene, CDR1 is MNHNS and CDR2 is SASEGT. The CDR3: CASRFGQGDNSPLHF. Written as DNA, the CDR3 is TGTGCCAGCAGATTTGGACAGGGCGACAATTCACCCCTCCACTTT.

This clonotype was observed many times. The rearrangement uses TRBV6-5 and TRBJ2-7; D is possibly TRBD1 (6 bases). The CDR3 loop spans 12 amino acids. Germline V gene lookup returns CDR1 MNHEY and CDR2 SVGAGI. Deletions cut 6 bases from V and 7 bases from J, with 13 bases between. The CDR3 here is CASRQGLWEQYF. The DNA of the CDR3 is TGTGCCAGCAGACAGGGTTTGTGGGAGCAGTACTTC.

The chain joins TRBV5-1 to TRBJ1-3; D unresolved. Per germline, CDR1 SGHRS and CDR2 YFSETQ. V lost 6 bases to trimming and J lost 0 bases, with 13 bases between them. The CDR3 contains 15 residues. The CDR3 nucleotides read TGCGCCAGCATGGAGGGTCCCGCCTCTGGAAACACCATATATTTT. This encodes CASMEGPASGNTIYF.

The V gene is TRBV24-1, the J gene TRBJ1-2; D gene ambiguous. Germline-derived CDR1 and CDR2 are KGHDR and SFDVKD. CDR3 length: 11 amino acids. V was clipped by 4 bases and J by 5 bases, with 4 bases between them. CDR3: CATSESYGYTF. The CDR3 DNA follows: TGTGCCACCAGTGAGTCTTATGGCTACACCTTC.

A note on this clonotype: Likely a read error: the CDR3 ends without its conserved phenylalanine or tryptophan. CDR3 bases: TGTGCCAGCAGCCTGGGACAGGGGCTGGGCGAGCAGTACGGC. Amino acid sequence: CASSLGQGLGEQYG. The chain combines TRBV7-9 with TRBJ2-7, with TRBD1 matching 10 bases. V dropped 5 bases and J dropped 6; count of bases not matched to a gene: 7. Looked up from germline, CDR1 is SEHNR and CDR2 is FQNEAQ (reference sequence). The CDR3 loop spans 14 amino acids.

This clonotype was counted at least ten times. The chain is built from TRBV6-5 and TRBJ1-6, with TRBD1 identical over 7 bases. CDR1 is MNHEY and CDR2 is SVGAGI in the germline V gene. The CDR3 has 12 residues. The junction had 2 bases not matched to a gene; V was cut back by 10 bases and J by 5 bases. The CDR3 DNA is TGTGCCACGACAGGGAATAATTCACCCCTCCACTTT. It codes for CATTGNNSPLHF.

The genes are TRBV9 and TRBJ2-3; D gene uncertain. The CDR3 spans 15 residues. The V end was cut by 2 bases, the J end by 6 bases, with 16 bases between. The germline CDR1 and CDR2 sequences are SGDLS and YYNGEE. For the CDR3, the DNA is TGTGCCAGCAGCGTCGGACCCGGAGAACGGGATACGCAGTATTTT. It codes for CASSVGPGERDTQYF.

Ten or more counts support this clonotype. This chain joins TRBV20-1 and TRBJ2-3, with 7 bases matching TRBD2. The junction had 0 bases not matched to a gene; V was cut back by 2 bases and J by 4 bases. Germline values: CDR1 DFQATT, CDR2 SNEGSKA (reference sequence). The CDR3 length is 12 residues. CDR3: CSARLAADTQYF. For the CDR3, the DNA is TGCAGTGCTAGACTAGCGGCAGATACGCAGTATTTT.

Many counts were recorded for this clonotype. The CDR3 bases are TGTGCCAGCGGGAGGGACTCCACAGATACGCAGTATTTT. Its protein is CASGRDSTDTQYF. V usage is TRBV6-2 or TRBV6-3 and J usage is TRBJ2-3; 7 nucleotides match TRBD2. This CDR3 contains 13 residues. V lost 8 bases to trimming and J lost 2 bases; unmatched junction nucleotides: 4. Germline CDR1 MNHEY, CDR2 SVGEGT.

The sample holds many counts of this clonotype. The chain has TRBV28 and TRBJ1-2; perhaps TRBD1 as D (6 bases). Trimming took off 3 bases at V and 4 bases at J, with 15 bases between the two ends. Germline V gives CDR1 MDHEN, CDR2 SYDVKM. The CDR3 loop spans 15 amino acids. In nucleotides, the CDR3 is TGTGCCAGCAGTTTGGACGGCGGGGGCGGCTATGGCTACACCTTC. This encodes CASSLDGGGGYGYTF.

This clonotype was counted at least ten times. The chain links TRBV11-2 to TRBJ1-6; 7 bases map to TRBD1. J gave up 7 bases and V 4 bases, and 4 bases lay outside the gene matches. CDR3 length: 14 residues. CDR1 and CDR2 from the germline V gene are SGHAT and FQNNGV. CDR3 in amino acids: CASSSRTGNSPLHF. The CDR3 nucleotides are TGTGCCAGCAGCTCACGGACAGGCAATTCACCCCTCCACTTT.

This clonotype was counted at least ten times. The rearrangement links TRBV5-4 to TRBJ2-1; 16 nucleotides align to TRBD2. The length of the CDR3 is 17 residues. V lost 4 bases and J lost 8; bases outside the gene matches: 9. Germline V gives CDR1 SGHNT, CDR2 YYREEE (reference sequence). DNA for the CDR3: TGTGCCAGCAGCAACGGGGGACTAGCGGGGGGGCTGGATGAGCAGTTCTTC. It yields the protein CASSNGGLAGGLDEQFF.

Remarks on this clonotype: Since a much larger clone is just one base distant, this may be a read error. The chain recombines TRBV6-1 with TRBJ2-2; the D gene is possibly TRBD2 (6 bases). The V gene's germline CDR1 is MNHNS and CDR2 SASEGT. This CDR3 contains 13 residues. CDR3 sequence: CASRAGNTGELLF. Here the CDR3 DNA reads TGTGCCAGCAGGGCGGGGAACACCGGGGAGCTGCTTTTT.

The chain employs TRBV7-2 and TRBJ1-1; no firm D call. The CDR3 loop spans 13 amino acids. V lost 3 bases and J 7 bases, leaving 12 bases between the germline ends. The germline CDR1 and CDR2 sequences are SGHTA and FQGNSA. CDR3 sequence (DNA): TGTGCCAGCAGCTTTCCGAGGGAGGGTGAAGCTTTCTTT. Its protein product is CASSFPREGEAFF.